This record concerns one T cell receptor (beta chain) sequence. No antigen is known for it. Germline V lookup: CDR1 LGHNA, CDR2 YNFKEQ. This CDR3 comprises 15 residues. V was pared by 0 bases and J by 9 bases, with 15 bases between. This entry comes from a study of T-cell memory formation after mild COVID-19. General observations from the study: Within pre-infection memory, some responding clones were found, suggesting cross-reactive memory joined. Contracting CD8+ clones were enriched in EMRA, CD4+ mainly in CM and EM.

TCRdb fed the 5' RACE reads into MiXCR, producing one record per CDR3 protein. Of about 190,000 distinct CDR3 sequences in the sample, roughly 18% are singletons; the top ten hold roughly 2.3%. Sequences were obtained from PBMCs or a T cell subset sorted from them (not recorded which). The V call is TRBV4-2, the J call TRBJ1-5; tentative D call: TRBD1 (6 bases). The clonotype originates from an adult woman who had mild COVID-19 (a few samples of this study predate the infection). Cell type and time point are not known. The DNA for the CDR3 is TGTGCCAGCAGCCAAGATGTGGGGGGCGTCCTGCCCCAGCATTTT. It codes for CASSQDVGGVLPQHF.